The 20 T cell receptor beta chains below come from one sample, sequenced in a study of neurological immune-mediated disorders. TCRdb re-derived calls from the 5' RACE reads in MiXCR, one entry per CDR3 protein. The sample has around 21,000 distinct CDR3 sequences; approximately 7.9% are singletons. The sequencing input was CD8+ T cells from blood. Every receptor here comes from a woman aged 30 to 39 with HTLV-1-associated myelopathy (HAM/TSP).

At least ten counts were recorded for this clonotype. The V and J genes are TRBV7-2 and TRBJ1-6; TRBD1 is a possible D gene (5 bases). Germline loops: CDR1 SGHTA, CDR2 FQGNSA. The CDR3 extends over 14 amino acids. V shed 5 bases and J shed 8 bases, with 13 bases lying between them. This CDR3 is CASSKETDYSPLHF. CDR3 DNA sequence: TGTGCCAGCAGCAAAGAGACAGATTATTCACCCCTCCACTTT.

About this clonotype: This clone may be a read error of a much larger clone one base away. The chain combines TRBV5-6 with TRBJ1-1; D is unclear. Germline CDR1 SGHDT, CDR2 YYEEEE. The CDR3 is 11 residues long. This CDR3 is CANSLGVEAFF. The CDR3 nucleotides are TGTGCCAACAGCTTGGGAGTTGAAGCTTTCTTT.

The V call is TRBV30, the J call TRBJ2-7; D possibly corresponds to TRBD2 (6 bases). The CDR3 totals 14 residues. The germline V and J ends were trimmed by 0 bases and 0 bases, with 9 bases remaining between them. In germline, CDR1 is GTSNPN, CDR2 SVGIG (reference sequence). The CDR3 DNA sequence: TGTGCCTGGAGTGTATCGGGGGACTCCTACGAGCAGTACTTC. Translation gives CAWSVSGDSYEQYF.

Ten or more counts support this clonotype. The chain combines TRBV6-1 with TRBJ2-7, with a possible D match to TRBD1 (7 bases). The CDR3 contains 14 residues. Germline CDR1 reads MNHNS; CDR2 reads SASEGT. V lost 4 bases to trimming and J lost 3 bases, with 13 bases between them. The DNA for the CDR3 is TGTGCCAGCAGTGTGCGGGACAGCTTCTACGAGCAGTACTTC. Translating gives CASSVRDSFYEQYF.

This clonotype was counted ten times or more. The chain combines TRBV3-1 with TRBJ1-5; D remains unclear. Trimming removed 0 bases at V and 7 bases at J, with 13 bases between. Germline assignment: CDR1 LGHDT and CDR2 YNNKEL (reference sequence). The CDR3 has 15 amino acids. Here the CDR3 DNA reads TGTGCCAGCAGCCAAGATCTAGGAGGGCGGCAGCCCCAGCATTTT. This encodes CASSQDLGGRQPQHF.

This clonotype showed up many times. This rearrangement joins TRBV9 to TRBJ1-2, with 9 bases matching TRBD1. The CDR3 is 15 amino acids. Germline assignment: CDR1 SGDLS and CDR2 YYNGEE. The ends lost 3 bases at V and 0 bases at J; junction bases unmatched: 3. CDR3 bases: TGTGCCAGCAGCGGTTACAGGGGGCCTAACTATGGCTACACCTTC. Translating gives CASSGYRGPNYGYTF. The full variable domain, completed using reference TRBV9 and TRBJ1-2, is DSGVTQTPKHLITATGQRVTLRCSPRSGDLSVYWYQQSLDQGLQFLIQYYNGEERAKGNILERFSAQQFPDLHSELNLSSLELGDSALYFCASSGYRGPNYGYTFGSGTRLTVV.

The sample holds many counts of this clonotype. The gene calls are TRBV20-1 and TRBJ2-3; tentative D call: TRBD2 (7 bases). Trimming took 5 bases from V and 2 from J, leaving 17 bases between them. Germline assignment: CDR1 DFQATT and CDR2 SNEGSKA (reference sequence). The CDR3 is 15 residues long. The CDR3 coding sequence is TGCAGTGCTGAAGACCCCGGGGGGCCCACAGATACGCAGTATTTT. Translated, it gives CSAEDPGGPTDTQYF.

This clonotype was seen at least ten times. This rearrangement joins TRBV5-5 to TRBJ1-1; D possibly corresponds to TRBD1 (6 bases). The CDR3 consists of 14 residues. Deletions cut 2 bases from V and 4 bases from J, with 12 bases between. Germline V CDR1 and CDR2: SGHKS, YYEKEE (reference sequence). CDR3 loop: CASSFTGFVTEAFF. The CDR3 DNA reads as TGTGCCAGCAGCTTTACAGGGTTCGTCACTGAAGCTTTCTTT.

This clonotype has only a few counts. The chain links TRBV2 to TRBJ2-3; TRBD2 matches at 8 bases. The germline V gene has CDR1 SNHLY and CDR2 FYNNEI. Trimming took 6 bases from V and 2 from J; bases not matched to a gene: 4. This CDR3 is built from 14 residues. CDR3 protein: CASRLAAYTDTQYF. The CDR3, as DNA: TGTGCCAGCAGACTAGCGGCGTACACAGATACGCAGTATTTT.

This clonotype was seen repeatedly, ten times or more. This chain joins TRBV10-2 and TRBJ2-7; a possible D gene is TRBD1 (6 bases). CDR3 length: 12 amino acids. V was cut by 4 bases and J by 6 bases, with 10 bases left in between. CDR1 and CDR2 (germline): WSHSY, SAAADI. CDR3 region: CASSVQGREQYF. DNA for the CDR3: TGCGCCAGCAGTGTGCAGGGGCGCGAGCAGTACTTC.

There are many counts of this clonotype. V usage is TRBV7-9 and J usage is TRBJ1-3, with D hard to call. CDR1 and CDR2 from the germline V gene are SEHNR and FQNEAQ (reference sequence). CDR3 length: 15 residues. Trimming removed 1 base at V and 3 bases at J, with 10 bases between. The CDR3: CASSLGPVHGNTIYF. CDR3 bases: TGTGCCAGCAGCTTAGGGCCGGTTCATGGAAACACCATATATTTT. The entire variable domain, with the rest obtained from reference TRBV7-9 and TRBJ1-3, is as follows: DTGVSQNPRHKITKRGQNVTFRCDPISEHNRLYWYRQTLGQGPEFLTYFQNEAQLEKSRLLSDRFSAERPKGSFSTLEIQRTEQGDSAMYLCASSLGPVHGNTIYFGEGSWLTVV.

This clonotype was found many times. The chain joins TRBV6-5 to TRBJ2-1, with TRBD2 identical over 9 bases. Per germline, CDR1 MNHEY and CDR2 SVGAGI. J gave up 4 bases and V 6 bases, and 1 base lay outside the gene matches. The CDR3 runs to 13 residues. The CDR3 protein is CASRTSGYNEQFF. The CDR3 DNA reads TGTGCCAGCAGGACTAGCGGATACAATGAGCAGTTCTTC.

This clonotype was observed many times. J is TRBJ2-3 and V is TRBV4-2, with 8 bases lining up with TRBD2. V lost 0 bases and J lost 4; bases outside the gene matches: 9. Germline-derived CDR1 and CDR2 are LGHNA and YNFKEQ. The CDR3 consists of 17 residues. CDR3 protein: CASSQDPTAGEADTQYF. The CDR3 DNA is TGTGCCAGCAGCCAAGATCCGACAGCGGGGGAAGCAGATACGCAGTATTTT.

This clonotype was picked up many times. CDR3 DNA sequence: TGCAGCGTTGAAGGGGGACAGGTGGTTGCTTTCTTT. Amino acids: CSVEGGQVVAFF. This chain links TRBV29-1 with TRBJ1-1; 8 positions agree with TRBD1. CDR1 and CDR2 from the germline V gene are SQVTM and ANQGSEA. The CDR3 totals 12 residues. The V segment lost 1 base and the J segment 11 bases; nucleotides outside the gene matches: 6.

This clonotype was observed at least ten times. The chain employs TRBV15 and TRBJ1-2; tentatively, D is TRBD1 (5 bases). CDR1 is LNHNV and CDR2 is YYDKDF in the germline V gene (reference sequence). This CDR3 comprises 15 residues. V lost 5 bases, J lost 8 bases, and 21 bases lay in between. This CDR3 reads CATSLTGLKAGGYTF. The CDR3 region has the DNA TGTGCCACCAGCCTCACCGGGCTCAAAGCAGGGGGCTACACCTTC.

This clonotype has ten or more counts. V gene TRBV29-1 combines with J gene TRBJ1-2, with 8 bases fitting TRBD1. Germline-derived CDR1 and CDR2 are SQVTM and ANQGSEA. The CDR3 totals 13 residues. The V segment lost 4 bases and the J segment 4 bases; nucleotides outside the gene matches: 5. CDR3 in amino acids: CSVGVGQGYGYTF. The CDR3 DNA reads as TGCAGCGTTGGCGTTGGACAGGGCTATGGCTACACCTTC.

Many counts were recorded for this clonotype. The chain recombines TRBV20-1 with TRBJ1-6; 9 nucleotides match TRBD1. J lost 7 bases, V lost 3 bases, and 7 bases had no gene match. Germline lookup yields CDR1 DFQATT and CDR2 SNEGSKA (reference sequence). This CDR3 spans 15 amino acids. The CDR3 coding sequence is TGCAGTGCTAGTGAGACAGGGGGTTTGAATTCACCCCTCCACTTT. It yields the protein CSASETGGLNSPLHF.

There are many counts of this clonotype. CDR3 DNA: TGTGCCAGCGAGAGATCCCGGGGGTACTATGGCTACACCTTC. This encodes CASERSRGYYGYTF. The chain employs TRBV5-6 and TRBJ1-2, with D perhaps matching TRBD1 (5 bases). CDR3 length equals 14 residues. From germline, CDR1 is SGHDT and CDR2 YYEEEE. V shed 7 bases and J shed 3 bases, with 16 bases lying between them.

Ten or more counts support this clonotype. The genes are TRBV29-1 and TRBJ2-7; TRBD2 agrees at 8 bases. The CDR3 consists of 14 residues. CDR1 SQVTM and CDR2 ANQGSEA come from the germline V gene. V dropped 5 bases and J dropped 4; count of bases not matched to a gene: 10. The CDR3 region has the DNA TGCAGCGTTAACATAGCGGGGCTTGGGTACGAGCAGTACTTC. This codes for CSVNIAGLGYEQYF.

About this clonotype itself: One end of the junction is discordant with germline, which a read error may explain. The CDR3 spells CASSSRGREEREAIF. The CDR3 nucleotides read TGCGCCAGCAGCTCCCGAGGGCGGGAAGAAAGAGAAGCTATCTTT. J is TRBJ1-1 and V is TRBV5-1; no clear D. CDR1 is SGHRS and CDR2 is YFSETQ in the germline V gene. The CDR3 loop spans 15 amino acids.